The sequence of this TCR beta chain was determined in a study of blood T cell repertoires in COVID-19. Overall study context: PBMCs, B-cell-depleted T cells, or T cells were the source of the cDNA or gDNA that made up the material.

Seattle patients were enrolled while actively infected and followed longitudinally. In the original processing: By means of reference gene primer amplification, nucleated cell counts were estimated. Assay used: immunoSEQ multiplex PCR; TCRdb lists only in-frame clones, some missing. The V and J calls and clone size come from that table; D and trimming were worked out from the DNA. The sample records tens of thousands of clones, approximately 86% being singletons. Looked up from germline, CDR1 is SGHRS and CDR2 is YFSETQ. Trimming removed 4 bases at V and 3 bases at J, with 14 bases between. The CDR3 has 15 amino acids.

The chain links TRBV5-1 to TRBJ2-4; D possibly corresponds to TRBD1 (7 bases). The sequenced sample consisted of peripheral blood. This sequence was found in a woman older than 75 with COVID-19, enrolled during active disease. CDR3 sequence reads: CASSPQGGGKNIQYF. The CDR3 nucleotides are TGCGCCAGCAGCCCGCAGGGGGGTGGCAAAAACATTCAGTACTTC.